One T cell receptor beta chain is described in this entry. This sample is part of a study of control samples from healthy donors and cancer patients. Produced via immunoSEQ multiplex PCR; TCRdb's table is partial and in-frame only. The table counts fewer than 200,000 clones; roughly 2% lies in the top ten. CDR1 is MDHEN and CDR2 is SYDVKM in the germline V gene. Trimming removed 2 bases from V and 7 bases from J; junction bases left unmatched: 11. The CDR3 loop spans 16 amino acids. The sequence was obtained from a woman aged 25 to 39 in good health. The chain employs TRBV28 and TRBJ2-7; 10 nucleotides agree with TRBD2. The sample was blood. In nucleotides, the CDR3 is TGTGCCAGCAGTTTACGGACTAGCGGCCCGCTGGGTGAGCAGTACTTC. Amino acids: CASSLRTSGPLGEQYF.